This T cell receptor beta chain was captured by sequencing in a study of cytomegalovirus exposure and HLA in healthy donors. The study's findings and limits: Most subjects had HLA-A and HLA-B alleles reportedly predicted accurately by TCR beta sequences. Cytomegalovirus-associated TCR beta chains were listed, numbering more than 150. There were some V segments, including TRBV6-2 and TRBV6-3, excluded as indistinguishable.

Concerning this clone: The antigen remains undetermined.

PCR amplification relied on 60 Vbeta primers (plus 13 Jbeta primers). Here immunoSEQ multiplex PCR was the method, and the copy in TCRdb shows in-frame clones only, minus some. The table lists about 150,000 clones, about 80% of them singletons. J was trimmed by 3 bases and V by 5 bases; bases with no gene match: 8. The CDR3 spans 15 residues. Germline lookup yields CDR1 SNHLY and CDR2 FYNNEI. Sample: PBMCs. This chain uses TRBV2 with TRBJ2-7; 9 positions agree with TRBD2. The TCR was taken from a man under 40 in good health and CMV-seropositive. The CDR3 DNA reads TGTGCCAGCAGTCCTTTAGTAGCGGGGGTCTACGAGCAGTACTTC. Translating it yields CASSPLVAGVYEQYF. Drawing the rest from reference TRBV2 and TRBJ2-7, the complete variable domain is EPEVTQTPSHQVTQMGQEVILRCVPISNHLYFYWYRQILGQKVEFLVSFYNNEISEKSEIFDDQFSVERPDGSNFTLKIRSTKLEDSAMYFCASSPLVAGVYEQYFGPGTRLTVT.